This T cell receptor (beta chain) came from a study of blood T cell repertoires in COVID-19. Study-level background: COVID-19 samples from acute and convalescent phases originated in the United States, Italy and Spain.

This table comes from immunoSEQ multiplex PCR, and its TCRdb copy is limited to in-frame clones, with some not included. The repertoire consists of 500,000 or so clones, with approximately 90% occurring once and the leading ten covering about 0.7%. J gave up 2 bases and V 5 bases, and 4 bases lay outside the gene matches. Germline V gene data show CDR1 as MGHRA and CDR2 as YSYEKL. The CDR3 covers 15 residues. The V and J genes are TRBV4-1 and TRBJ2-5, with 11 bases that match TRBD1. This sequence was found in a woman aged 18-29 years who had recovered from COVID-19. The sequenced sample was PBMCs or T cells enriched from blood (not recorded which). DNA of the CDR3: TGCGCCAGCAGCGTCCGGGACAGGGGGCAAGAGACCCAGTACTTC. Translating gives CASSVRDRGQETQYF.